This T cell receptor (beta chain) comes out of a study of human T cells and chemical hapten exposure. Whole-study context: Across its 20 to 25 weeks, the study gave patients weekly diphenylcyclopropenone doses to the scalp.

Germline CDR1 and CDR2: MDHEN and SYDVKM. The CDR3 has 15 amino acids. Time point reported: patch test 3, about 24 weeks after DPC sensitization. Treatment noted: therapeutic diphenylcyclopropenone sensitization with weekly scalp DPC. One entry per CDR3 protein, called by TCRdb with MiXCR from the RACE reads. The top ten clones hold 2% to 3% of a sample with about 200,000 distinct CDR3 sequences, approximately 24% of them seen once. Concerning this clonotype itself: An end of the junction does not agree with germline; a read error may underlie this.

The source material was whole blood, sampled in connection with sensitization to the hapten diphenylcyclopropenone (DPC). This TCR derives from a woman between 40 and 55 years old with alopecia areata. Some clones in this sample may be carry-over from other donors' samples. The chain uses TRBV28 and TRBJ1-1; D gene uncertain. CDR3 protein: CASNRFGRGLGEAFF. The CDR3 DNA follows: TGTGCCAGCAACCGTTTCGGGCGAGGGTTAGGTGAAGCTTTTTTT.